This record looks at one T cell receptor (beta chain) sequence and its context. This clonotype turned up a few times. Its recognized antigen is unknown. There are no base qualities to consult, and no much larger clone falls within one base. V drops 4 bases and J drops 5 bases, leaving 14 bases in between. The CDR3 sequence holds 14 residues, the cysteine and phenylalanine included. Only CDR3 DNA is held: 42 bases, read in frame from base 1. The germline V gene encodes CDR1 SEHNR and CDR2 FQNEAQ (reference sequence). TCR cDNA was made using 5'RACE template switching, a step that added a universal primer site and unique molecular identifiers. Priming of cDNA synthesis was performed from both the TCR alpha and TCR beta constant segments. Library amplification used two PCR steps, and the second PCR step added sample barcodes and sequencing adapters. Sequencing of the libraries was done on either Illumina HiSeq 2500 (2x100 bp) or NovaSeq (2x150 bp). Per the source publication's procedure: Reads were demultiplexed and collapsed into UMI consensus sequences with MIGEC, and V(D)J alignment was performed with MiXCR. Vaccine-responding clonotypes were identified with edgeR using replicate PBMC samples, with FDR below 0.01 and a log2 fold change above 5 up to day 15 being required. Each bulk clonotype received a CD4 or CD8 identity based on whether the sequenced CD4 or CD8 repertoire contained that clonotype at higher abundance. TCRdb reprocessed the public reads (quality trimming at Q25 with fastp, clone calling with MiXCR) and kept in-frame beta chains. One record per CDR3 amino acid sequence lists the most common genes and DNA. The V and J calls come from TCRdb's annotation, not from the publication. In all, the sample holds more than 350,000 distinct CDR3 sequences, and around a tenth of those were seen once. The ten biggest clones cover 18% of the sample.

This sample was taken from a study of T cells after yellow fever vaccination (dated by TCRdb to the late 2010s). Regarding the study in general: Libraries from fractions with low cell numbers were prepared with the SMART-Seq v4 Ultra Low Input RNA kit. To track T-cell clones before and after primary and booster YFV17D yellow fever vaccination, bulk TCR alpha and beta repertoires were sequenced longitudinally. Two healthy male donors made up the cohort, one aged 18 to 30 years and the other aged 30 to 40 years. Bulk PBMC replicates and cell subsets were isolated from blood drawn at multiple timepoints before and after both primary and secondary immunization.

Taken with the paper, the label for treatment or condition translates to: live attenuated yellow fever vaccine strain. At each blood-draw timepoint, two biological replicates of bulk PBMCs were collected. A standard Ficoll-Paque protocol was used to isolate PBMCs from peripheral blood. TriZol was used to extract RNA from bulk PBMCs, CD4 and CD8 fractions, and dextramer-positive and dextramer-negative fractions. Findings and caveats that apply to the study as a whole: Compared with the primary T-cell response, the secondary T-cell response was faster but weaker, reaching its peak on day 5 rather than on day 15. A small share of clonotypes occurred in both CD4 and CD8 compartments, likely arising from convergent recombination. Most clones expanded after primary vaccination (approximately 95% of CD4 and roughly 88% of CD8) were re-detected after the booster, suggesting that broad memory maintenance occurred. Because the study included only two donors, the extent to which the findings can be generalized is limited. Computational filtering was needed because FACS-sorted repertoires could contain abundant contaminating clonotypes from the bulk population.

The input for sequencing was PBMCs, taken on the day of the first yellow fever vaccination. This TCR came from a man between 18 and 29 years old who received the YFV17D yellow fever vaccine. The receptor chain draws on TRBV7-9 and TRBJ1-1, and TRBD1 may be the D gene, going by 6 matching bases. The CDR3 region has the sequence CASSSGGGGTEAFF. The bases read TGTGCCAGCAGCTCTGGCGGGGGCGGGACTGAAGCTTTCTTT.